The text below deals with one T cell receptor beta chain. This specimen belongs to a study of blood T cell repertoires in COVID-19. Study details: Italy, Spain and the United States were the sources of the convalescent and acute COVID-19 samples.

Sequenced by immunoSEQ multiplex PCR; TCRdb stores in-frame clones only, minus some. Here the sample spans just over 300,000 clones, approximately 85% being singletons. Trimming took 3 bases from V and 0 from J, leaving 14 bases between them. The CDR3 totals 17 residues. Per the germline V gene, CDR1 is LNHDA and CDR2 is SQIVND (reference sequence). The specimen sequenced was PBMCs or T cells enriched from blood (not recorded which). V and J are TRBV19 and TRBJ1-4; D perhaps matches TRBD1 (5 bases). The source of this sequence is a man younger than 40 who had recovered from COVID-19. CDR3 loop: CASSIRREGSTNEKLFF. CDR3 bases: TGTGCCAGTAGTATCAGAAGGGAGGGGTCAACTAATGAAAAACTGTTTTTT.